The next 26 T cell receptor beta chains were all read from a single sample in a study of blood T cell repertoires in COVID-19. Sequenced by immunoSEQ multiplex PCR; TCRdb stores in-frame clones only, minus some. The repertoire has approximately 180,000 clones, 65% to 90% of them found once; the top ten carry more than 4%. Sequenced sample: PBMCs or T cells enriched from blood (not recorded which). These receptors all stem from an older woman with acute COVID-19.

This chain links TRBV12-5 with TRBJ1-1, with D maybe TRBD1 (6 bases). From germline, CDR1 is LGHNT and CDR2 FRNRAP. The CDR3 is 14 amino acids. V lost 2 bases and J lost 1, with 8 bases in between. The CDR3: CASGLPTGNTEAFF. CDR3 sequence (DNA): TGTGCTAGTGGTTTGCCGACAGGGAACACTGAAGCTTTCTTT.

This rearrangement joins TRBV4-3 to TRBJ2-1; 14 positions match TRBD2. Per germline, CDR1 LGHNA and CDR2 YSLEER. There are 16 residues in the CDR3. With V trimmed by 4 bases and J by 5 bases, 4 bases remained unmatched. Here the CDR3 DNA reads TGCGCCAGCAGCCGAGGGACTAGCGGGGGACACAATGAGCAGTTCTTC. This sequence encodes CASSRGTSGGHNEQFF.

V is TRBV28 and J is TRBJ1-6; 8 bases are shared with TRBD1. CDR1 is MDHEN, CDR2 SYDVKM, per germline. V gave up 5 bases and J gave up 10 bases; unmatched junction bases: 10. The CDR3 has 15 residues. CDR3 coding DNA: TGTGCCAGCAGTACCCGGGACAGGCGATTATCACCCCTCCACTTT. This encodes CASSTRDRRLSPLHF.

V gene TRBV11-2 combines with J gene TRBJ2-1; 13 bases line up with TRBD2. CDR1 is SGHAT, CDR2 FQNNGV, per germline. The V segment lost 10 bases and the J segment 5 bases; nucleotides outside the gene matches: 2. The CDR3 spans 13 residues. The DNA for the CDR3 is TGTGCCACCGGGACTAGCGGGAACAATGAGCAGTTCTTC. The encoded protein is CATGTSGNNEQFF.

The chain carries TRBV14 and TRBJ2-2; 8 nucleotides agree with TRBD2. From germline, CDR1 is SGHDN and CDR2 FVKESK. The CDR3 is 18 amino acids. Trimming at V came to 4 bases and at J to 1 base, leaving 11 bases not matched to a gene. The CDR3 loop is CASSLRGPGGQNTGELFF. The CDR3 coding sequence is TGTGCCAGCAGCCTAAGGGGACCGGGAGGGCAGAACACCGGGGAGCTGTTTTTT. Based on the CDR3 plus reference TRBV14 and TRBJ2-2, the full variable domain is EAGVTQFPSHSVIEKGQTVTLRCDPISGHDNLYWYRRVMGKEIKFLLHFVKESKQDESGMPNNRFLAERTGGTYSTLKVQPAELEDSGVYFCASSLRGPGGQNTGELFFGEGSRLTVL.

The chain carries TRBV4-2 and TRBJ2-3; tentative D call: TRBD1 (6 bases). V was cut by 6 bases and J by 0 bases, with 25 bases left in between. CDR1 is LGHNA, CDR2 YNFKEQ, per germline. The CDR3 runs to 19 residues. The CDR3 sequence: CASSYAQSDSGLSTDTQYF. The CDR3 DNA follows: TGTGCCAGCAGTTACGCCCAGTCGGACAGCGGCCTTAGCACAGATACGCAGTATTTT.

The rearrangement uses TRBV28 and TRBJ1-1; no firm D call. In germline, CDR1 is MDHEN, CDR2 SYDVKM. The V end lost 3 bases, the J end lost 5 bases, and 4 bases lay between the germline ends. The length of the CDR3 is 11 residues. The CDR3 coding sequence is TGTGCCAGCAGTTTGAGGACTGAAGCTTTCTTT. Protein sequence: CASSLRTEAFF.

J is TRBJ1-4 and V is TRBV3-1 (or the pseudogene TRBV3-2); D unresolved. This CDR3 region has 15 residues. The germline V and J ends were trimmed by 0 bases and 6 bases, with 11 bases remaining between them. Germline V gene lookup returns CDR1 LGHDT and CDR2 YNNKEL (reference sequence). The CDR3 sequence: CASSQDPGRDEKLFF. The DNA for the CDR3 is TGTGCCAGCAGCCAAGACCCGGGGAGGGATGAAAAACTGTTTTTT.

In its sample, this clone was seen a few times. The V call is TRBV30, the J call TRBJ2-3; D ambiguous. V lost 5 bases, J lost 5 bases, and 14 bases lay in between. Germline CDR1 is GTSNPN and CDR2 is SVGIG (reference sequence). This CDR3 is built from 13 residues. CDR3 in DNA: TGTGCCTGGGAGCAATCGCGCGGAGATACGCAGTATTTT. Protein sequence: CAWEQSRGDTQYF.

In this sample, this clone turned up a few times. V usage is TRBV5-1 and J usage is TRBJ1-2, with a weak D call TRBD1 (5 bases). V lost 0 bases and J 1 base, leaving 7 bases between the germline ends. Germline CDR1 SGHRS, CDR2 YFSETQ. CDR3 size: 14 residues. CDR3 protein: CASSLAGGNYGYTF. The DNA for the CDR3 is TGCGCCAGCAGCTTGGCCGGGGGTAACTATGGCTACACCTTC.

This clone was detected many times. V usage is TRBV10-1 and J usage is TRBJ2-7, with unresolved D. The CDR3 runs 13 residues. Germline V gives CDR1 WNHNN, CDR2 SYGVQD (reference sequence). Trimming took 2 bases from V and 0 from J, leaving 5 bases between them. The CDR3 DNA follows: TGCGCCAGCAGTGAGGCGGCCTCCTACGAGCAGTACTTC. This gives the protein CASSEAASYEQYF.

V is TRBV18 and J is TRBJ2-2; 10 bases fit TRBD1. Germline CDR1 reads KGHSH; CDR2 reads LQKENI. V lost 4 bases to trimming and J lost 0 bases; unmatched junction nucleotides: 2. The CDR3 length is 16 residues. Written as DNA, the CDR3 is TGTGCCAGCTCACGAGGACAGGGGGCGAACACCGGGGAGCTGTTTTTT. Amino acids: CASSRGQGANTGELFF.

This clone was seen a single time. The chain combines TRBV19 with TRBJ1-5; TRBD1 might be the D (5 bases). Germline CDR1 and CDR2: LNHDA and SQIVND (reference sequence). Between the trimmed V and J ends, which lost 6 bases and 5 bases, there was a span of 8 bases. The CDR3 loop spans 12 amino acids. CDR3 sequence (DNA): TGTGCCAGTAGGGCAGGGCATCAGCCCCAGCATTTT. Protein: CASRAGHQPQHF.

The chain couples TRBV30 to TRBJ1-1, with D maybe TRBD1 (6 bases). Per germline, CDR1 GTSNPN and CDR2 SVGIG (reference sequence). This CDR3 region has 13 residues. V lost 4 bases and J lost 0, with 9 bases in between. The DNA of the CDR3 is TGTGCCTGGACGGGACACTTGAACACTGAAGCTTTCTTT. This sequence encodes CAWTGHLNTEAFF.

CDR3 bases: TGTGCCAGCAGCTTGGAAAACGGGCAAGAGACCCAGTACTTC. Translated, it gives CASSLENGQETQYF. This chain connects TRBV5-5 to TRBJ2-5; D is unresolved. This CDR3 region has 14 residues. Germline V gives CDR1 SGHKS, CDR2 YYEKEE (reference sequence). Between the trimmed V and J ends, which lost 0 bases and 2 bases, there was a span of 8 bases.

The V and J genes are TRBV7-8 and TRBJ2-5; weak D call: TRBD2 (6 bases). CDR3 length: 13 residues. CDR1 SGHVS and CDR2 FQNEAQ come from the germline V gene. With 2 bases removed from V and 7 bases from J, the gap between germline ends came to 11 bases. The DNA of the CDR3 is TGTGCCAGCAGCTTAAATTTCGGGGGGACCCAGTACTTC. Residues: CASSLNFGGTQYF. The full variable domain, rest sourced from reference TRBV7-8 and TRBJ2-5, is GAGVSQSPRYKVAKRGQDVALRCDPISGHVSLFWYQQALGQGPEFLTYFQNEAQLDKSGLPSDRFFAERPEGSVSTLKIQRTQQEDSAVYLCASSLNFGGTQYFGPGTRLLVL.

V gene TRBV28 combines with J gene TRBJ1-2, with TRBD1 matching 10 bases. J was trimmed by 3 bases and V by 5 bases; bases with no gene match: 6. Germline lookup yields CDR1 MDHEN and CDR2 SYDVKM. This CDR3 is 15 amino acids long. The CDR3 protein is CASSTTGGRDYGYTF. The CDR3 DNA reads TGTGCCAGCAGTACGACAGGGGGCCGGGACTATGGCTACACCTTC.

The chain combines TRBV20-1 with TRBJ2-1, with a weak D call TRBD2 (6 bases). Germline CDR1 reads DFQATT; CDR2 reads SNEGSKA (reference sequence). The CDR3 extends over 11 amino acids. Trimming took off 6 bases at V and 8 bases at J, with 11 bases between the two ends. The CDR3 region has the DNA TGCAGTGCCCGCGGGGCCGATGAGCAGTTCTTC. Its translation is CSARGADEQFF.

The chain recombines TRBV15 with TRBJ2-7, with 9 bases fitting TRBD2. This CDR3 is 14 amino acids long. CDR1 is LNHNV, CDR2 YYDKDF, per germline (reference sequence). After removal of 1 base from V and 6 bases from J, the junction contained 4 bases not matched to a gene. CDR3 region: CATSRGGGALEQYV. The CDR3 nucleotides are TGTGCCACCAGCAGAGGCGGGGGGGCTCTCGAGCAGTACGTC.

This chain links TRBV28 with TRBJ1-5; tentative D call: TRBD1 (6 bases). The CDR3 totals 16 residues. The V end lost 1 base, the J end lost 7 bases, and 17 bases lay between the germline ends. CDR1 MDHEN and CDR2 SYDVKM come from the germline V gene. CDR3 bases: TGTGCCAGCAGTTTATATGAGGGGAAAACAGGGCAGCCCCAGCATTTT. Residues: CASSLYEGKTGQPQHF.

This clone was recorded a few times. The chain has TRBV7-2 and TRBJ1-2, with 10 bases lining up with TRBD1. V lost 1 base to trimming and J lost 14 bases; unmatched junction nucleotides: 7. CDR3 length equals 13 residues. The germline V gene has CDR1 SGHTA and CDR2 FQGNSA. The chain's CDR3 is CASSLGARDRGTF. The CDR3 DNA is TGTGCCAGCAGCTTAGGTGCCAGGGACAGGGGAACCTTC.

The rearrangement uses TRBV10-2 and TRBJ1-5; 8 bases align to TRBD1. The V segment lost 5 bases and the J segment 7 bases; nucleotides outside the gene matches: 4. Germline CDR1 reads WSHSY; CDR2 reads SAAADI. This CDR3 has 13 amino acids. The CDR3, as DNA: TGCGCCAGCAGTCAGGGGGCTGAGCAGCCCCAGCATTTT. Amino acid sequence: CASSQGAEQPQHF.

The V call is TRBV27, the J call TRBJ2-2; D unclear. The germline gives CDR1 MNHEY, CDR2 SMNVEV (reference sequence). With 3 bases removed from V and 6 bases from J, the gap between germline ends came to 2 bases. The CDR3 totals 11 residues. The CDR3 DNA sequence: TGTGCCAGCAGTTTCGCCGGGGAGCTGTTTTTT. It codes for CASSFAGELFF.

The chain is built from TRBV19 and TRBJ2-3; D is undetermined. The V and J ends lost 7 bases and 4 bases respectively, with 18 bases between them. The length of the CDR3 is 15 residues. The germline V gene encodes CDR1 LNHDA and CDR2 SQIVND (reference sequence). CDR3 loop: CASTAKPLLSDTQYF. CDR3 DNA sequence: TGTGCCAGTACCGCCAAACCCCTACTGTCAGATACGCAGTATTTT.

The chain joins TRBV4-3 to TRBJ2-3; possibly TRBD2 for D (6 bases). The CDR3 runs to 15 residues. Germline CDR1 is LGHNA and CDR2 is YSLEER. Deletions cut 0 bases from V and 11 bases from J, with 18 bases between. The CDR3 DNA reads as TGCGCCAGCAGCCAAGAGGGGACTTCGGGATTGGAGCAGTATTTT. Protein sequence: CASSQEGTSGLEQYF.

The chain carries TRBV7-9 and TRBJ2-1; 7 bases align to TRBD2. The junction had 1 base not matched to a gene; V was cut back by 6 bases and J by 2 bases. The CDR3 contains 13 residues. Germline values: CDR1 SEHNR, CDR2 FQNEAQ (reference sequence). CDR3 sequence (DNA): TGTGCCAGCAGTCTAGCGGCCTACAATGAGCAGTTCTTC. Amino acids: CASSLAAYNEQFF.